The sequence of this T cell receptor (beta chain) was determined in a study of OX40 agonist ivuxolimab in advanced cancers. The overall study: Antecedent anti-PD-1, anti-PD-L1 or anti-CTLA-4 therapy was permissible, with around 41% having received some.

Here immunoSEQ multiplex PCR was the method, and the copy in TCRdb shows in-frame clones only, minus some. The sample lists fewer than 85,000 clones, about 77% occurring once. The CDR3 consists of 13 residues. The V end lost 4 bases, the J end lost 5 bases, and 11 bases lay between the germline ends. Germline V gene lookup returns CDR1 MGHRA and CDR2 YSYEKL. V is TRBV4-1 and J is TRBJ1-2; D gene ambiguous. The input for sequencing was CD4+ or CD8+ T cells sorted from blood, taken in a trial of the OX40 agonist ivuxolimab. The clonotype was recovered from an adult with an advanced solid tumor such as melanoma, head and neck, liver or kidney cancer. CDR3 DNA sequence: TGCGCCAGCAGCCCCCGGACGGAATATGGCTACACCTTC. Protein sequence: CASSPRTEYGYTF.